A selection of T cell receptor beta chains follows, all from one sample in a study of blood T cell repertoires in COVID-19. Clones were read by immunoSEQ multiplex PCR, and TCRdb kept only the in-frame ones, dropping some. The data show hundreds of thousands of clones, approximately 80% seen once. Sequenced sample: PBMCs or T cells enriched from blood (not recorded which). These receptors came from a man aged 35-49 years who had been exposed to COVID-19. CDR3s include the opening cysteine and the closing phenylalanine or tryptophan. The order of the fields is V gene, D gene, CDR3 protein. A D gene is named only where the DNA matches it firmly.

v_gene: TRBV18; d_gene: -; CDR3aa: CASSPPSGQLYGYTF
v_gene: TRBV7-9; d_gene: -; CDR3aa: CASSLWSSGNTIYF
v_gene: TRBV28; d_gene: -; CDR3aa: CASSLSQGGSDTQYF
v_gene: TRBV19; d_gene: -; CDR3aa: CASSFWTAGNTIYF
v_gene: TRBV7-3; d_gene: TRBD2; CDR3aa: CASSAYSGRGNGELFF
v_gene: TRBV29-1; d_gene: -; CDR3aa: CSVVPGRGDYGYTF
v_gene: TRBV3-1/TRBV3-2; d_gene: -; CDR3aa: CASSQITDTEAFF
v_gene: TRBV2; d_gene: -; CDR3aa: CASRGTTGYNEQFF
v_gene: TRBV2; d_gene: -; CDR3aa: CASSESLLVSYEQYF
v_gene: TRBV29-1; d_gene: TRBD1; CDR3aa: CSVIPRDRVVEQFF
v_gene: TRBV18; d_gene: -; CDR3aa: CASSPRQGEQYF
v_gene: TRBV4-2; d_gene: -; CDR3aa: CASSRGTEETQYF
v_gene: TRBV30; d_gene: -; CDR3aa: CAWSFGSGASADTQYF
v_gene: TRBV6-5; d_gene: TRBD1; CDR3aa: CASTPSGGVGNEQFF
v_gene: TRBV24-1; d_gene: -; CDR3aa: CATSDGSGETQYF
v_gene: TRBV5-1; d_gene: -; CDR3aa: CASSLGLTYEQYF
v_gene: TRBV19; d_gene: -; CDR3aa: CASSMLGQGEATEAFF
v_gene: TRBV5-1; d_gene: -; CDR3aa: CASSFGDEGYTIYF
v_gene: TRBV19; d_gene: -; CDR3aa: CASRPLAGTYEQYF
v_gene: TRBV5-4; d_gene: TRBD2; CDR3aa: CASSLNSGSYNEQFF
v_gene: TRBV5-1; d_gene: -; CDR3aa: CASGLDNTGELFF
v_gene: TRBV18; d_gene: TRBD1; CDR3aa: CASSPRSDRSGNTIYF
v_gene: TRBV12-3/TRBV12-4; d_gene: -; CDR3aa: CASSYNFPPDTF
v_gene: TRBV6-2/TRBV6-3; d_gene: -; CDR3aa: CASSYFLNEQYF
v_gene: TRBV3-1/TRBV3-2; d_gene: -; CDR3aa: CASSIIAGELFF
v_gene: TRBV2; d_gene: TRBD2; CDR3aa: CASSLGLAGPNEQFF
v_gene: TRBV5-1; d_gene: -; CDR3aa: CASSLGGGWETQYF
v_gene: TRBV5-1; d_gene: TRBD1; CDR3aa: CASGKDRESPLHF
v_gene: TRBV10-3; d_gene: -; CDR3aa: CAISEPRTSEAFF
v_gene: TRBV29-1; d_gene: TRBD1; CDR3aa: CSGDRGAEAFF
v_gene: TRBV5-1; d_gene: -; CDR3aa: CASSSPDSPARYEQYF
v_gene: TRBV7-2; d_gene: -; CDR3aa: CASSPTQFEQYF
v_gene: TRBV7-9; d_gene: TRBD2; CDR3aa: CASSSFSGSSYNEQFF
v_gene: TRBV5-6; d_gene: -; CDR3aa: CASSPRTVNSPLHF
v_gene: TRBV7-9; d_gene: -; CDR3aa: CASSWPNQPQHF
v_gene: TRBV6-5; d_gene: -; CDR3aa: CATTTGHSSNYGYTF
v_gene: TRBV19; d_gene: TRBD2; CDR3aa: CASKLAGGDNEQFF
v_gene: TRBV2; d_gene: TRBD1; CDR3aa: CASSVTRDSYGYTF
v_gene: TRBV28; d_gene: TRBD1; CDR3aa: CASSRQGAKNIQYF
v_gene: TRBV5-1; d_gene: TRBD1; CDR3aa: CASSWGQDNEKLFF
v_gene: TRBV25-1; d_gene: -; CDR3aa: CASSATAQTTQAFF
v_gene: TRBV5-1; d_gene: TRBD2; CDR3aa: CASSLEASGSYNEQFF
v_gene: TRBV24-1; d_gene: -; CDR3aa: CATNRSSYPHNSYEQYF
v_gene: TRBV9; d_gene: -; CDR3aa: CASSRSGSTDTQYF
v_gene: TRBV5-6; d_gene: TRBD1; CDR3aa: CASSSDRDRGTYNEQFF
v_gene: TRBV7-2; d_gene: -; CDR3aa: CASSLAREDNYGYTF
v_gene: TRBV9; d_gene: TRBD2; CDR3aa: CASSPAGLGTMKQFF
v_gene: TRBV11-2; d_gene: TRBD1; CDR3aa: CASSLGDSYEQFF
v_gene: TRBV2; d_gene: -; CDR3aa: CASSEAGGRVTGELFF
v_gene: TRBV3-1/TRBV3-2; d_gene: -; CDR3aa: CASSLTGKLVSSEQFF
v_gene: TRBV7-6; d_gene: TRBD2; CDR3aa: CASSWTSGSTYEQYF
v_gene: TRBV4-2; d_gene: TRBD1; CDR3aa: CASSQGKQGFSSLGSYEQYF